Listed below are T cell receptor beta chains from one sample, sequenced in a study of cytomegalovirus exposure and HLA in healthy donors. Clones were sequenced by immunoSEQ multiplex PCR, and TCRdb holds only the in-frame ones, with some missing. The table shows approximately 180,000 clones, with almost 80% occurring only once. The source material was PBMCs. Receptors originate from a man aged 35-49 years in good health and CMV-seropositive. Each CDR3 is given with its conserved first and last residue. Each record gives: clone size, V gene, D gene, J gene, CDR3 DNA, CDR3 protein. A D gene is named only where the DNA matches it firmly. Not every row has a clone size; where given, it reads once, few, many or a size class.

abundance: -
v_gene: TRBV10-1
d_gene: -
j_gene: TRBJ2-7
CDR3nt: TGCGCCAGCAGTGAGTCCAGGGGCGGGAGTTACGAGCAGTACTTC
CDR3aa: CASSESRGGSYEQYF

abundance: -
v_gene: TRBV2
d_gene: -
j_gene: TRBJ2-1
CDR3nt: TGTGCCAGCAGGCAAATATCGCCCGAACTTAATGAGCAGTTCTTC
CDR3aa: CASRQISPELNEQFF

abundance: -
v_gene: TRBV19
d_gene: -
j_gene: TRBJ2-3
CDR3nt: TGTGCCAGTAGTATAATTGGGGCAGGGACAGATACGCAGTATTTT
CDR3aa: CASSIIGAGTDTQYF

abundance: -
v_gene: TRBV5-6
d_gene: -
j_gene: TRBJ2-5
CDR3nt: TGTGCCAGCAGCGTGGACAGCTATCAAGAGACCCAGTACTTC
CDR3aa: CASSVDSYQETQYF

abundance: -
v_gene: TRBV18
d_gene: TRBD1
j_gene: TRBJ1-5
CDR3nt: TGTGCCAGCTCACCCCAGGGACAGAATCAGCCCCAGCATTTT
CDR3aa: CASSPQGQNQPQHF

abundance: -
v_gene: TRBV29-1
d_gene: -
j_gene: TRBJ2-1
CDR3nt: TGCAGCGTTGGGTTGACATCCGGGGACAATGAGCAGTTCTTC
CDR3aa: CSVGLTSGDNEQFF

abundance: few
v_gene: TRBV9
d_gene: TRBD2
j_gene: TRBJ2-1
CDR3nt: TGTGCCAGCAGCCTGGGACTAGCGGCCTACAATGAGCAGTTCTTC
CDR3aa: CASSLGLAAYNEQFF

abundance: -
v_gene: TRBV28
d_gene: TRBD1
j_gene: TRBJ1-2
CDR3nt: TGTGCCAGCACCAGGCTCAGGGGGGTCTATGGCTACACCTTC
CDR3aa: CASTRLRGVYGYTF

abundance: -
v_gene: TRBV27
d_gene: TRBD2
j_gene: TRBJ2-1
CDR3nt: TGTGCCAGCAGTTCCCCAGCGGGAGGGGGCAATGAGCAGTTCTTC
CDR3aa: CASSSPAGGGNEQFF

abundance: -
v_gene: TRBV6-1
d_gene: -
j_gene: TRBJ1-5
CDR3nt: TGTGCCAGCAGTGTTGAGGGAAACCAGCCCCAGCATTTT
CDR3aa: CASSVEGNQPQHF

abundance: -
v_gene: TRBV27
d_gene: -
j_gene: TRBJ2-7
CDR3nt: TGTGCCAGCAGTGAACAGGGCTACGAGCAGTACTTC
CDR3aa: CASSEQGYEQYF

abundance: -
v_gene: TRBV9
d_gene: -
j_gene: TRBJ2-7
CDR3nt: TGTGCCAGCAGTGTCGGGGATAGCGGTAGCTCCTACGAGCAGTACTTC
CDR3aa: CASSVGDSGSSYEQYF

abundance: -
v_gene: TRBV6-6
d_gene: -
j_gene: TRBJ2-4
CDR3nt: TGTGCCAGCAGCCCCCCAGGGCTAGCCAAAAACATTCAGTACTTC
CDR3aa: CASSPPGLAKNIQYF

abundance: -
v_gene: TRBV9
d_gene: -
j_gene: TRBJ2-5
CDR3nt: TGTGCCAGCAGCCCGACTCCGATGACCCAAGAGACCCAGTACTTC
CDR3aa: CASSPTPMTQETQYF

abundance: -
v_gene: TRBV6-1
d_gene: TRBD1
j_gene: TRBJ2-1
CDR3nt: TGTGCCAGCAGTGAACAACCGGGACAGGGATTGAATGAGCAGTTCTTC
CDR3aa: CASSEQPGQGLNEQFF

abundance: few
v_gene: TRBV18
d_gene: TRBD1
j_gene: TRBJ2-5
CDR3nt: TGTGCCAGCTCACCGGGCGTGGACAGGGTCCAAGAGACCCAGTACTTC
CDR3aa: CASSPGVDRVQETQYF

abundance: -
v_gene: TRBV5-1
d_gene: TRBD2
j_gene: TRBJ2-1
CDR3nt: TGCGCCAGCAGGGGACTAGCGGCCATGAATGAGCAGTTCTTC
CDR3aa: CASRGLAAMNEQFF

abundance: -
v_gene: TRBV19
d_gene: -
j_gene: TRBJ2-1
CDR3nt: TGTGCCAGTAGTACCCCAGGGAGGTCCTACAATGAGCAGTTCTTC
CDR3aa: CASSTPGRSYNEQFF

abundance: -
v_gene: TRBV28
d_gene: TRBD1
j_gene: TRBJ1-3
CDR3nt: TGTGCCAGCAGTTTGATGACAGGGGGCTCTGGAAACACCATATATTTT
CDR3aa: CASSLMTGGSGNTIYF

abundance: -
v_gene: TRBV27
d_gene: TRBD2
j_gene: TRBJ2-1
CDR3nt: TGTGCCAGCAGTTTAGAACTAGCGCCCTACAATGAGCAGTTCTTC
CDR3aa: CASSLELAPYNEQFF

abundance: -
v_gene: TRBV10-1
d_gene: TRBD2
j_gene: TRBJ2-4
CDR3nt: TGCGCCAGCAGTGAGGGGGGGGGAAACATTCAGTACTTC
CDR3aa: CASSEGGGNIQYF

abundance: -
v_gene: TRBV5-4
d_gene: -
j_gene: TRBJ2-1
CDR3nt: TGTGCCAGCAGCTTGCGGGGGGAGCAGTTCTTC
CDR3aa: CASSLRGEQFF

abundance: -
v_gene: TRBV2
d_gene: -
j_gene: TRBJ2-2
CDR3nt: TGTGCCAGCATGGAGGGCTTATACACCGGGGAGCTGTTTTTT
CDR3aa: CASMEGLYTGELFF

abundance: -
v_gene: TRBV2
d_gene: -
j_gene: TRBJ2-3
CDR3nt: TGTGCCAGCAGTCGACTAGGCACAGATACGCAGTATTTT
CDR3aa: CASSRLGTDTQYF

abundance: -
v_gene: TRBV2
d_gene: -
j_gene: TRBJ2-7
CDR3nt: TGTGCCAGCAGTGAGGGGGACGGGAGCGTTCTTTACGAGCAGTACTTC
CDR3aa: CASSEGDGSVLYEQYF